The TCR beta chain under discussion was sequenced for a study of blood T cell repertoires in COVID-19. The overall study: In each case, the material was cDNA or gDNA derived from T cells, B-cell-depleted T cells, or PBMCs.

Authors' analysis steps: Amplification of reference gene primers provided the estimated nucleated cell counts. This table comes from immunoSEQ multiplex PCR, and its TCRdb copy is limited to in-frame clones, with some not included. For V, J and clone size, that table is used; D and trimming come from the DNA. The sample shows some 370,000 clones, roughly 89% of them seen only once. From germline, CDR1 is MDHEN and CDR2 SYDVKM. The V end was cut by 5 bases, the J end by 4 bases, with 9 bases between. The CDR3 sequence is 13 residues long. The rearrangement joins TRBV28 to TRBJ2-4; weak D call: TRBD1 (6 bases). Sequenced material: peripheral blood. This receptor was taken from a man in his late teens or twenties with active or convalescent COVID-19. The CDR3 DNA reads TGTGCCAGCAGTCGGCAGGGGAAAAACATTCAGTACTTC. This translates into CASSRQGKNIQYF.